This TCR beta chain was found in a study of memory CD4+ T cells and cytomegalovirus serostatus. Single viable CD3+CD4+CD8-CD45RO+ cells were sorted as the memory CD4+ T cells. This clone was detected a few times. Other DNA sequences in the same sample also yield this CDR3. Sequencing was performed with immunoSEQ multiplex PCR; in TCRdb, only in-frame clones are kept and a portion is missing. The sample includes tens of thousands of clones, around 78% of them seen just once. The sequenced material came from memory CD4+ T cells from blood. The receptor comes from an adult in good health and CMV-seronegative.

CDR3 sequence (DNA): TGTGCCAGCTCTCCGGACAGCCAAGAGACCCAGTACTTC. Translating gives CASSPDSQETQYF. The chain has TRBV18 and TRBJ2-5; TRBD1 is a possible D gene (6 bases). Germline loops: CDR1 KGHSH, CDR2 LQKENI. This CDR3 comprises 13 residues. Trimming removed 6 bases at V and 1 base at J, with 9 bases between.